Listed below are T cell receptor beta chains from one sample, sequenced in a study of shared clonotypes between healthy human individuals. Measured with immunoSEQ multiplex PCR; TCRdb has only the in-frame clones, and not every one. This table has about 820,000 clones, around 92% appearing once. The sample taken for sequencing was naive CD8+ T cells sorted from blood. The receptors come from a man in his thirties or forties in good health. Each CDR3 is given with its conserved first and last residue. The D gene is left open where the match is weak. Size values are once, few and many counts, or a class for expanded clones, and some rows have none.

cdr3_length	v_call	j_call	clone_size	d_call	cdr3_aa	cdr3_nt
15	TRBV5-5	TRBJ1-4	NA	NA	CASSPGEGPNEKLFF	TGTGCCAGCAGCCCGGGAGAGGGACCTAATGAAAAACTGTTTTTT
15	TRBV19	TRBJ2-1	NA	TRBD2	CASSMGLAIDNEQFF	TGTGCCAGTAGTATGGGACTAGCGATAGACAATGAGCAGTTCTTC
16	TRBV28	TRBJ2-7	NA	TRBD1	CASSLTGQGRLYEQYF	TGTGCCAGCAGTCTGACGGGACAGGGGCGCCTCTACGAGCAGTACTTC
15	TRBV27	TRBJ2-3	NA	NA	CASSGSWSLTDTQYF	TGTGCCAGCAGTGGATCATGGAGCCTCACAGATACGCAGTATTTT
14	TRBV7-9	TRBJ2-3	NA	NA	CASSLEADTDTQYF	TGTGCCAGCAGCTTAGAAGCGGACACAGATACGCAGTATTTT
17	TRBV10-3	TRBJ1-5	NA	NA	CAISESFKGYSNQPQHF	TGTGCCATCAGTGAGTCCTTTAAGGGTTATAGCAATCAGCCCCAGCATTTT
16	TRBV27	TRBJ2-5	NA	TRBD1	CASSLRGLPTQETQYF	TGTGCCAGCAGTCTAAGGGGGCTCCCTACCCAAGAGACCCAGTACTTC
12	TRBV10-3	TRBJ2-1	NA	NA	CAISESSNEQFF	TGTGCCATCAGCGAGTCTTCCAATGAGCAGTTCTTC
14	TRBV5-5	TRBJ2-4	NA	NA	CASSLRTGWDIQYF	TGTGCCAGCAGCTTGCGTACAGGGTGGGACATTCAGTACTTC
17	TRBV7-9	TRBJ1-1	once	TRBD1	CASSLAPGQGAGTEAFF	TGTGCCAGCAGCTTAGCACCGGGACAGGGGGCCGGCACTGAAGCTTTCTTT
13	TRBV27	TRBJ2-1	NA	NA	CASRIANHNEQFF	TGTGCCAGCAGGATAGCGAACCACAATGAGCAGTTCTTC
12	TRBV28	TRBJ2-3	NA	NA	CASSLITDTQYF	TGTGCCAGCAGTTTAATCACAGATACGCAGTATTTT
14	TRBV18	TRBJ2-7	NA	NA	CASSRAGGTYEQYF	TGTGCCAGCTCACGGGCCGGCGGGACCTACGAGCAGTACTTC
15	TRBV6-4	TRBJ1-4	NA	NA	CASSPSMGTNEKLFF	TGTGCCAGCAGCCCCAGTATGGGGACTAATGAAAAACTGTTTTTT
14	TRBV28	TRBJ2-7	NA	NA	CASKETPSFYEQYF	TGTGCCAGCAAGGAGACCCCGAGCTTCTACGAGCAGTACTTC
14	TRBV4-3	TRBJ1-2	NA	NA	CASSQDSVLAGYTF	TGCGCCAGCAGCCAAGATTCCGTCCTGGCTGGCTACACCTTC
13	TRBV4-1	TRBJ2-7	once	NA	CASSQVFSYEQYF	TGCGCCAGCAGCCAAGTTTTTTCCTACGAGCAGTACTTC
15	TRBV14	TRBJ2-7	NA	TRBD2	CASSQGSGNSYEQYF	TGTGCCAGCAGCCAAGGAAGCGGGAACTCCTACGAGCAGTACTTC
14	TRBV19	TRBJ2-7	NA	NA	CASSMYSTPREQYF	TGTGCCAGTAGTATGTACTCGACCCCTCGCGAGCAGTACTTC
18	TRBV2	TRBJ2-7	NA	NA	CASSEEPDAGWINYEQYF	TGTGCCAGCAGTGAAGAACCAGACGCGGGGTGGATTAACTACGAGCAGTACTTC
15	TRBV6-5	TRBJ2-3	NA	TRBD1	CASSVRDSSTDTQYF	TGTGCCAGCAGTGTCCGGGACAGTTCCACAGATACGCAGTATTTT
16	TRBV4-1	TRBJ2-1	NA	NA	CASSQSSGVSYNEQFF	TGCGCCAGCAGCCAAAGCTCCGGGGTCTCCTACAATGAGCAGTTCTTC
14	TRBV5-4	TRBJ1-1	NA	NA	CASSRRAGVTEAFF	TGTGCCAGCAGCCGTCGGGCGGGTGTCACTGAAGCTTTCTTT
14	TRBV6-6	TRBJ1-2	NA	NA	CASSYSSPYYGYTF	TGTGCCAGCAGTTATTCGTCACCTTACTATGGCTACACCTTC
12	TRBV7-9	TRBJ1-2	NA	NA	CASDMLEFGYTF	TGTGCCAGCGATATGTTAGAGTTCGGCTACACCTTC
16	TRBV2	TRBJ2-4	once	NA	CASSDYRNEAKNIQYF	TGTGCCAGCAGCGACTACAGGAATGAAGCCAAAAACATTCAGTACTTC
15	TRBV18	TRBJ2-3	NA	NA	CASSPSGDSTDTQYF	TGTGCCAGCTCACCTAGCGGAGATAGCACAGATACGCAGTATTTT
15	TRBV2	TRBJ2-1	NA	TRBD2	CASKRAGGIYNEQFF	TGTGCCAGCAAGAGAGCGGGAGGGATCTACAATGAGCAGTTCTTC
16	TRBV5-4	TRBJ2-7	NA	NA	CASSLEGDLLSYEQYF	TGTGCCAGCAGCCTCGAGGGGGACTTGCTCTCCTACGAGCAGTACTTC
14	TRBV7-9	TRBJ1-1	NA	NA	CASRIGGSATEAFF	TGTGCCAGCAGAATAGGAGGGTCGGCCACTGAAGCTTTCTTT
14	TRBV7-9	TRBJ2-7	once	NA	CASSSGIPPYEQYF	TGTGCCAGCAGCTCAGGGATTCCGCCCTACGAGCAGTACTTC
14	TRBV7-8	TRBJ2-3	NA	NA	CASLPDGSSDTQYF	TGTGCCAGTCTACCGGACGGGAGTTCAGATACGCAGTATTTT
15	TRBV7-8	TRBJ2-7	NA	NA	CASSLVPDSSYEQYF	TGTGCCAGCAGCTTAGTTCCGGACAGCTCCTACGAGCAGTACTTC
18	TRBV28	TRBJ1-5	NA	NA	CASSLGGGRAGSNQPQHF	TGTGCCAGCAGTTTAGGAGGAGGCAGGGCGGGGAGCAATCAGCCCCAGCATTTT
13	TRBV14	TRBJ1-2	NA	TRBD1	CASRPTGEDGYTF	TGTGCCAGCAGACCTACAGGGGAGGATGGCTACACCTTC
13	TRBV4-1	TRBJ1-2	NA	TRBD1	CASSEMTGKGYTF	TGCGCCAGCAGCGAAATGACAGGGAAGGGCTACACCTTC
15	TRBV7-6	TRBJ1-5	NA	NA	CASSSGPPGEQPQHF	TGTGCCAGCAGCTCGGGACCTCCCGGGGAGCAGCCCCAGCATTTT
13	TRBV19	TRBJ2-7	NA	NA	CASNVVGSSEQYF	TGTGCCAGTAATGTCGTGGGGTCCTCCGAGCAGTACTTC
14	TRBV27	TRBJ2-7	NA	NA	CASSSRLDLNEQYF	TGTGCCAGCAGTTCACGACTAGATTTAAACGAGCAGTACTTC
14	TRBV28	TRBJ2-3	NA	NA	CASSDSTSTDTQYF	TGTGCCAGCAGTGACTCAACTAGCACAGATACGCAGTATTTT
13	TRBV29-1	TRBJ2-1	NA	NA	CSVGRALDNEQFF	TGCAGCGTTGGGCGGGCCCTAGACAATGAGCAGTTCTTC
18	TRBV7-9	TRBJ2-1	NA	TRBD2	CASSLVFMQREEDNEQFF	TGTGCCAGCAGCTTAGTTTTTATGCAGCGGGAGGAGGACAATGAGCAGTTCTTC
13	TRBV6-1	TRBJ2-7	NA	TRBD1	CASIGTDYYEQYF	TGTGCCAGCATTGGGACAGACTACTACGAGCAGTACTTC
14	TRBV4-1	TRBJ2-7	NA	NA	CASSQPGKTYEQYF	TGCGCCAGCAGCCAGCCCGGGAAGACCTACGAGCAGTACTTC
13	TRBV4-3	TRBJ2-7	NA	NA	CASSQDRSTEQYF	TGCGCCAGCAGCCAAGATCGAAGTACCGAGCAGTACTTC
15	TRBV5-4	TRBJ2-2	NA	NA	CASSHMNRVTGELFF	TGTGCCAGCAGCCACATGAACAGGGTTACCGGGGAGCTGTTTTTT